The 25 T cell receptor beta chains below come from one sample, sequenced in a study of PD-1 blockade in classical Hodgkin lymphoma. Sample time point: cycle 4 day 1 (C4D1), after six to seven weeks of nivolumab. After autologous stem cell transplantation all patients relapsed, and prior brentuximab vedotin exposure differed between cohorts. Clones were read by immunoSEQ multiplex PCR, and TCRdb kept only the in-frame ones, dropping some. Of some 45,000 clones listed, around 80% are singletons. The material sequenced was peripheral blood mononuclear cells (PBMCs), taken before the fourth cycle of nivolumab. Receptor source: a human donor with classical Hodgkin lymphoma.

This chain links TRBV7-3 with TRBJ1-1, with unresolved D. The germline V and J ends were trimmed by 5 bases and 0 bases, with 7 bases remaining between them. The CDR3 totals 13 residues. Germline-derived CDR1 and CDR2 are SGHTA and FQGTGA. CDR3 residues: CASSQNMNTEAFF. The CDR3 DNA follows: TGTGCCAGCAGCCAGAACATGAACACTGAAGCTTTCTTT.

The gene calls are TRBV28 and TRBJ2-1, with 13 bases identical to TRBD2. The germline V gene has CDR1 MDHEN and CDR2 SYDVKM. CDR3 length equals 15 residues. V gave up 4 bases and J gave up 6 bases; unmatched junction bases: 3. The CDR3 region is CASSSGLAGFNEQFF. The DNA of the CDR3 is TGTGCCAGCAGTTCGGGACTAGCGGGATTCAATGAGCAGTTCTTC.

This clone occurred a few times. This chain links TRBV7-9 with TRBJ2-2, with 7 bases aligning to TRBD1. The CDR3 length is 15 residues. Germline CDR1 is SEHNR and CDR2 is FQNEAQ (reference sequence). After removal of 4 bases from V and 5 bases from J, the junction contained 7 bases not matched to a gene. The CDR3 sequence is CASSWARGRTGELFF. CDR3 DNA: TGTGCCAGCAGCTGGGCGAGGGGGCGGACCGGGGAGCTGTTTTTT.

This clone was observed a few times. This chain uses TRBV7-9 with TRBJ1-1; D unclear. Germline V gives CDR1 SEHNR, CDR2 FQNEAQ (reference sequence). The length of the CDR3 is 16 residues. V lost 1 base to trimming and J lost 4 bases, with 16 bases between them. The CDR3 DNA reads TGTGCCAGCAGCTTAGACATAACCCTCGGGCTCACTGAAGCTTTCTTT. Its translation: CASSLDITLGLTEAFF.

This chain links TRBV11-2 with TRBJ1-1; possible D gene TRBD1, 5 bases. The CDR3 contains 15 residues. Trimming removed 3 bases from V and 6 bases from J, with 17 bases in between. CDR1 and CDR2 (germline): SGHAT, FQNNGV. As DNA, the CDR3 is TGTGCCAGCAGCTTTATCGGAGGACCGGGGGCTGAAGCTTTCTTT. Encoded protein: CASSFIGGPGAEAFF. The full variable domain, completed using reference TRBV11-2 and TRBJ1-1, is EAGVAQSPRYKIIEKRQSVAFWCNPISGHATLYWYQQILGQGPKLLIQFQNNGVVDDSQLPKDRFSAERLKGVDSTLKIQPAKLEDSAVYLCASSFIGGPGAEAFFGQGTRLTVV.

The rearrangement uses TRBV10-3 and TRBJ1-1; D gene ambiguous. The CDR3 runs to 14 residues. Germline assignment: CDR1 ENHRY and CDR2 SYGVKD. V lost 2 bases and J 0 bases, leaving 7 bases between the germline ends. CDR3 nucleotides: TGTGCCATCAGTGAGCTGATGATGAACACTGAAGCTTTCTTT. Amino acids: CAISELMMNTEAFF.

The CDR3 sequence: CASSLRDREGEQYF. For the CDR3, the DNA is TGTGCCAGCAGCCTCCGGGACAGGGAGGGCGAGCAGTACTTC. The chain recombines TRBV5-8 with TRBJ2-7; TRBD1 matches at 9 bases. The V segment lost 4 bases and the J segment 6 bases; nucleotides outside the gene matches: 8. Germline CDR1 is SGHTS and CDR2 is YDEGEE. CDR3 length: 14 amino acids.

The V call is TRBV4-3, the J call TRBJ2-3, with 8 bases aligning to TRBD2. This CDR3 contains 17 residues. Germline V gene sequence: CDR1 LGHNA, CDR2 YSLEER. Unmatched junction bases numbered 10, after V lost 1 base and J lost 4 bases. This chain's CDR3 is CASSQVAGGADADTQYF. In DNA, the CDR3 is TGCGCCAGCAGCCAAGTGGCCGGGGGGGCGGATGCAGATACGCAGTATTTT.

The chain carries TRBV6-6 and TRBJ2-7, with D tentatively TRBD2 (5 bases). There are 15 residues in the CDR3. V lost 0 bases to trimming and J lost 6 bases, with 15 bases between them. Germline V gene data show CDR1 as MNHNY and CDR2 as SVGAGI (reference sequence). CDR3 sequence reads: CASSYSFGVASEQYF. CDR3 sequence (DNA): TGTGCCAGCAGTTACTCGTTCGGGGTGGCCAGCGAGCAGTACTTC.

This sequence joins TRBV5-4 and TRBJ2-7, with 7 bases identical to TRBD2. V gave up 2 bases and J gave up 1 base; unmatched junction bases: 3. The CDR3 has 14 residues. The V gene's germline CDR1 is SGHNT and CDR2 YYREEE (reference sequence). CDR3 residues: CASSLAGQSYEQYF. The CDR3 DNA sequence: TGTGCCAGCAGCTTAGCGGGGCAATCCTACGAGCAGTACTTC. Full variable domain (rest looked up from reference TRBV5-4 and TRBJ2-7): ETGVTQSPTHLIKTRGQQVTLRCSSQSGHNTVSWYQQALGQGPQFIFQYYREEENGRGNFPPRFSGLQFPNYSSELNVNALELDDSALYLCASSLAGQSYEQYFGPGTRLTVT.

CDR3 sequence: CASSSGTGGADTQYF. CDR3 nucleotide sequence: TGCGCCAGCAGCTCCGGGACAGGGGGCGCAGATACGCAGTATTTT. The chain employs TRBV5-1 and TRBJ2-3; TRBD1 matches 12 bases. The V gene's germline CDR1 is SGHRS and CDR2 YFSETQ. The CDR3 is 15 residues long. J lost 4 bases, V lost 3 bases, and 3 bases had no gene match. The entire variable domain, with the rest obtained from reference TRBV5-1 and TRBJ2-3, is as follows: KAGVTQTPRYLIKTRGQQVTLSCSPISGHRSVSWYQQTPGQGLQFLFEYFSETQRNKGNFPGRFSGRQFSNSRSEMNVSTLELGDSALYLCASSSGTGGADTQYFGPGTRLTVL.

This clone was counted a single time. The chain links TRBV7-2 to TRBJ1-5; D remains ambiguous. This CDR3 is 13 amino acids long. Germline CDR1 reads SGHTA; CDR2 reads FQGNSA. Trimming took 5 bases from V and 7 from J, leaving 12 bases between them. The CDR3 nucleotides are TGTGCCAGCAGCGCGGGAGGTTGGCAGCCCCAGCATTTT. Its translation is CASSAGGWQPQHF.

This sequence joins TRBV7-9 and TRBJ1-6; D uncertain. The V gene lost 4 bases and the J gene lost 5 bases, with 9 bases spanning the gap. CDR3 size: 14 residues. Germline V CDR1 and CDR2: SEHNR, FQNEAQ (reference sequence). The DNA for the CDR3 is TGTGCCAGCAGCTCCCGATCGGATAATTCACCCCTCCACTTT. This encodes CASSSRSDNSPLHF.

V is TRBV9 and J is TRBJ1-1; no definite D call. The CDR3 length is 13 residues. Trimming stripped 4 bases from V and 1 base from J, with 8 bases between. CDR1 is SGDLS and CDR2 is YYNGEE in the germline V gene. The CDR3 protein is CASSQAQNTEAFF. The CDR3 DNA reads TGTGCCAGCAGCCAAGCGCAGAACACTGAAGCTTTCTTT.

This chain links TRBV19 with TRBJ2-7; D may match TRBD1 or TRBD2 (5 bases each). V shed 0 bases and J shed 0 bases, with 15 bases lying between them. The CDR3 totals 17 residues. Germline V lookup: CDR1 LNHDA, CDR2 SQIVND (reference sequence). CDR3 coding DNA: TGTGCCAGTAGTATAGAAGCCGGGGCAGTCGACTCCTACGAGCAGTACTTC. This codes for CASSIEAGAVDSYEQYF. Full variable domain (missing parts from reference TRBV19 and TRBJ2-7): DGGITQSPKYLFRKEGQNVTLSCEQNLNHDAMYWYRQDPGQGLRLIYYSQIVNDFQKGDIAEGYSVSREKKESFPLTVTSAQKNPTAFYLCASSIEAGAVDSYEQYFGPGTRLTVT.

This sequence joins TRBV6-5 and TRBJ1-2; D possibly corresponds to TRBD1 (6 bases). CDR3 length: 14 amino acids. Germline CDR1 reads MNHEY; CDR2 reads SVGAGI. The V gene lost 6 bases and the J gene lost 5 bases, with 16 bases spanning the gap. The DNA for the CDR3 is TGTGCCAGCAGCCGCACCCAGACAGGATATGGCTACACCTTC. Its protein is CASSRTQTGYGYTF.

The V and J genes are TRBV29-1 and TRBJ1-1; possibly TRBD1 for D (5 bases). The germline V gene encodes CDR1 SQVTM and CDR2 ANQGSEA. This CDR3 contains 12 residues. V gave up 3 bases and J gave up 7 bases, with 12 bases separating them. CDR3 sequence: CSVDSTADEAFF. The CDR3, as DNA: TGCAGCGTTGATTCGACAGCGGATGAAGCTTTCTTT.

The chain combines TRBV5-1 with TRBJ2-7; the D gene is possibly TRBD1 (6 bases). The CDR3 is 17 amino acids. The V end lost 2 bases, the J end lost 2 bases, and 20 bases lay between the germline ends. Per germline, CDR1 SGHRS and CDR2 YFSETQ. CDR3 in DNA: TGCGCCAGCAGCTTCGGCTTTCTCGGACAGAGCACCTACGAGCAGTACTTC. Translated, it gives CASSFGFLGQSTYEQYF.

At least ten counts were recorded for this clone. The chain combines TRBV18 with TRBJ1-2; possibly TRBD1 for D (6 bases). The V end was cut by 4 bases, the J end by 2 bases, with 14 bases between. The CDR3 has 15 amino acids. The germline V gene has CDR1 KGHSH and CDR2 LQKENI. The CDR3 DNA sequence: TGTGCCAGCTCACTACAGGACAGCTTCAACTATGGCTACACCTTC. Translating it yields CASSLQDSFNYGYTF.

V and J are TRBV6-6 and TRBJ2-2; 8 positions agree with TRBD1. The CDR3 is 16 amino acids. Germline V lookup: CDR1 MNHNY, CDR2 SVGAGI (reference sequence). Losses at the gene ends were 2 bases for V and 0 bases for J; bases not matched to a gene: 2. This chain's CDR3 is CASSYPTGANTGELFF. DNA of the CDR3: TGTGCCAGCAGTTACCCGACAGGGGCGAACACCGGGGAGCTGTTTTTT.

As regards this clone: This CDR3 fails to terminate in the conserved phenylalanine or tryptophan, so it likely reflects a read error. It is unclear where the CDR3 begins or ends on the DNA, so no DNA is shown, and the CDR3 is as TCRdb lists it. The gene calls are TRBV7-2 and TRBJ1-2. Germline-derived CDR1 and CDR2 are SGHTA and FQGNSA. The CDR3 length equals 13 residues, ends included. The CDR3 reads CASSPPGPFPCQV.

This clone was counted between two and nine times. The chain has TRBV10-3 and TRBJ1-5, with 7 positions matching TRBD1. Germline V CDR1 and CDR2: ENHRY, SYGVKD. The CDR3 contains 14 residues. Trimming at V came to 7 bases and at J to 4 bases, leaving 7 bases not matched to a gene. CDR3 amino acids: CAIKDRAGNQPQHF. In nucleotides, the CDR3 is TGTGCCATCAAAGACAGGGCCGGGAATCAGCCCCAGCATTTT.

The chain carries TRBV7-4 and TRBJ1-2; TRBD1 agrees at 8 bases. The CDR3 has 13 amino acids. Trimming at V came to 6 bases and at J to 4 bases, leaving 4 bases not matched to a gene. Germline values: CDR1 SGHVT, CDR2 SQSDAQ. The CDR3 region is CASSATGGYGYTF. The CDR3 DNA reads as TGTGCCAGCAGTGCAACAGGGGGCTATGGCTACACCTTC. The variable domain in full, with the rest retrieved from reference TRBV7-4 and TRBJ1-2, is GAGVSQSPRYKVAKRGRDVALRCDSISGHVTLYWYRQTLGQGSEVLTYSQSDAQRDKSGRPSGRFSAERPERSVSTLKIQRTEQGDSAVYLCASSATGGYGYTFGSGTRLTVV.

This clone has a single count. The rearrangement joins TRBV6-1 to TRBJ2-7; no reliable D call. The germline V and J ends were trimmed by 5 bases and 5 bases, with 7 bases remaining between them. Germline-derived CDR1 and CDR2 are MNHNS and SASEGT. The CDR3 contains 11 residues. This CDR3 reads CASSRTDEQYF. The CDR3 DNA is TGTGCCAGCAGTAGGACGGACGAGCAGTACTTC.

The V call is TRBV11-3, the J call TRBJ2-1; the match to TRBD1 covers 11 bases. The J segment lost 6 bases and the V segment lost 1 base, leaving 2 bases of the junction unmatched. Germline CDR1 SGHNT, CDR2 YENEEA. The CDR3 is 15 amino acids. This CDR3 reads CASSLGGTGGNEQFF. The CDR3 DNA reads TGTGCCAGCAGCTTAGGTGGGACAGGGGGCAATGAGCAGTTCTTC. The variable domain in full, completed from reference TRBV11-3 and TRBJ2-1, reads EAGVVQSPRYKIIEKKQPVAFWCNPISGHNTLYWYLQNLGQGPELLIRYENEEAVDDSQLPKDRFSAERLKGVDSTLKIQPAELGDSAVYLCASSLGGTGGNEQFFGPGTRLTVL.